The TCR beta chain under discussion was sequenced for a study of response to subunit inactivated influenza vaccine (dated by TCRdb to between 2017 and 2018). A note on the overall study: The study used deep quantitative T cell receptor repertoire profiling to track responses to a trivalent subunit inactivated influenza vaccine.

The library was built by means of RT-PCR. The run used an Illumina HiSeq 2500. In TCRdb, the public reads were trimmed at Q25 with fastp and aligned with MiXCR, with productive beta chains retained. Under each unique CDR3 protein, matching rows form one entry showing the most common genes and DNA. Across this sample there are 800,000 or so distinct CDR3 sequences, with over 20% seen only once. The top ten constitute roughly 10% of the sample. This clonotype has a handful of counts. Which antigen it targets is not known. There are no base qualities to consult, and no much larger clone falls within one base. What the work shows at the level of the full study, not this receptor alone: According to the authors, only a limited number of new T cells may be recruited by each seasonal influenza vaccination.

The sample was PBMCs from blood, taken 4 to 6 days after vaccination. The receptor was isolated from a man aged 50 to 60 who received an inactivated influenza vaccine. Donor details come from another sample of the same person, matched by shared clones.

CDR3 reads: CASMSPLGTQYF. The nucleotide sequence is given as TGCGCCAGCATGAGTCCCCTAGGGACCCAGTACTTC. The V gene is TRBV10-1 and the J gene is TRBJ2-5; no D gene call is confident. Trimming takes 7 bases from V and 7 bases from J, and the germline ends sit 13 bases apart. The CDR3 measures 12 amino acids from cysteine to phenylalanine. CDR3 DNA is the only sequence kept; it has 36 bases, read in frame from the first base. CDR1 and CDR2 (WNHNN, SYGVQD) derive from the germline V gene (reference sequence).